This T cell receptor beta chain was sequenced during a study of lymphopenia after photon versus proton radiotherapy. Study-level findings and limits: Relative stability marked proton patients; photon patients lost diversity and naive cells. Oligoclonal CD8+ Temra expansion after nadir drove photon patients' diversity drop. Larger post-nadir TCR diversity loss correlated inversely with survival in deceased patients. Survival link was tested only in deceased patients; proton benefit remains a possibility.

This clone was seen a single time. The antigen remains unidentified. Clones were sequenced by immunoSEQ multiplex PCR, and TCRdb holds only the in-frame ones, with some missing. Of around 64,000 clones listed, roughly nine tenths are singletons. The sequenced sample was peripheral blood, obtained from a patient treated with proton-based radiotherapy. This receptor was identified in a man aged 80 or over with esophageal cancer.

The CDR3 spells CASSQTGTTSTDTQYF. The CDR3 nucleotides are TGTGCCAGCAGCCAGACGGGGACCACTAGCACAGATACGCAGTATTTT. The chain combines TRBV7-2 with TRBJ2-3; D is perhaps TRBD1 or TRBD2 (5 bases each). Trimming took off 5 bases at V and 0 bases at J, with 15 bases between the two ends. This CDR3 spans 16 amino acids. Germline V CDR1 and CDR2: SGHTA, FQGNSA. Supplemented by reference TRBV7-2 and TRBJ2-3, the full variable domain reads GAGVSQSPSNKVTEKGKDVELRCDPISGHTALYWYRQSLGQGLEFLIYFQGNSAPDKSGLPSDRFSAERTGGSVSTLTIQRTQQEDSAVYLCASSQTGTTSTDTQYFGPGTRLTVL.